This T cell receptor beta chain was sequenced in a study of shared clonotypes between healthy human individuals. The V segment lost 4 bases and the J segment 3 bases; nucleotides outside the gene matches: 8. The CDR3 is 16 residues long. Germline CDR1 MNHEY, CDR2 SMNVEV (reference sequence). Clones were sequenced by immunoSEQ multiplex PCR, and TCRdb holds only the in-frame ones, with some missing. Here the sample spans 2 million to 2.5 million clones, 95% being singletons. This TCR derives from a man aged 18 to 30 in good health. Material: naive CD4+ T cells sorted from blood. Subset here: CD45RA+ positively selected. V gene TRBV27 combines with J gene TRBJ2-2; 7 bases line up with TRBD2. The CDR3 DNA is TGTGCCAGCAGTTCCGGACTAGTCCCCGACACCGGGGAGCTGTTTTTT. As protein: CASSSGLVPDTGELFF.